This TCR beta chain was captured by sequencing in a study of blood T cell repertoires in COVID-19. At the level of the study: Samples of COVID-19 (acute and convalescent) were obtained from the United States, Italy and Spain. Nucleic acid was either cDNA or gDNA, and it came from T cells, B-cell-depleted T cells, or PBMCs.

The CDR3 spans 15 residues. With V trimmed by 3 bases and J by 5 bases, 7 bases remained unmatched. Patients from Seattle were sampled longitudinally, starting during active infection. In the source study's methods: It was from reference gene primer amplification that nucleated cell counts were estimated. Generated by immunoSEQ multiplex PCR, the TCRdb table keeps only in-frame clones and is missing some. The V and J calls and clone size are taken from that table; D and trimming were inferred from the DNA. Of roughly 320,000 clones in the sample, over 85% were seen once. The TCR comes from a woman in her thirties with COVID-19, enrolled during active disease. Sequenced sample: peripheral blood. The chain joins TRBV23-1 to TRBJ2-1; 7 positions agree with TRBD2. TRBV23-1 carries the ORF label, with uncertain function. CDR3 DNA: TGCGCCAGCAGTCATCGGGAGGCGGGGGACAATGAGCAGTTCTTC. Protein: CASSHREAGDNEQFF.